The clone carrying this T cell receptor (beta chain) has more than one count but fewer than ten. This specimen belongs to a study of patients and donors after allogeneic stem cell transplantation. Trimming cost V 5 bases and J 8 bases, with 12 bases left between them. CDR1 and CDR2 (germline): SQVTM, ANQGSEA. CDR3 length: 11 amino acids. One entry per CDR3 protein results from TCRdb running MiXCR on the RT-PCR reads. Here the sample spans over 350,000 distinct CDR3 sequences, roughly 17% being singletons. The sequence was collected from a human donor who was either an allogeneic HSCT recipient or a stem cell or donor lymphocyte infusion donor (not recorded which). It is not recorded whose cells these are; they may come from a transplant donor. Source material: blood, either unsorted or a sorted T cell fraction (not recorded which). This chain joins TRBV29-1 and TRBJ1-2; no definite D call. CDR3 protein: CSVSGALGYTF. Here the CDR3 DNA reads TGCAGCGTTTCTGGCGCCCTAGGCTACACCTTC.